A single sample gave rise to the 29 T cell receptor beta chains below, sequenced in a study of blood T cell repertoires in COVID-19. Data came from immunoSEQ multiplex PCR; TCRdb stores just in-frame clones and leaves some out. The table records roughly 260,000 clones, around nine tenths of them present only once. Specimen: PBMCs or T cells enriched from blood (not recorded which). Receptor source: a woman aged 18-30 years who had recovered from COVID-19.

The chain combines TRBV7-9 with TRBJ1-2; TRBD1 agrees at 8 bases. CDR1 SEHNR and CDR2 FQNEAQ come from the germline V gene (reference sequence). V shed 5 bases, J shed 8 bases, and the junction held 22 bases outside the gene matches. The CDR3 loop spans 18 amino acids. CDR3 residues: CASSPSWQGAPLWWGYTF. Written as DNA, the CDR3 is TGTGCCAGCAGCCCCTCGTGGCAGGGGGCCCCCTTATGGTGGGGCTACACCTTC.

This clone was counted between two and nine times. The gene calls are TRBV12-3 or TRBV12-4 and TRBJ1-6; 9 bases agree with TRBD1. Trimming removed 6 bases from V and 8 bases from J; junction bases left unmatched: 2. CDR3 length: 13 amino acids. CDR3: CASSRTGDSPLHF. The CDR3 coding sequence is TGTGCCAGCAGCCGGACAGGGGATTCACCCCTCCACTTT.

This clone was found a few times. The rearrangement joins TRBV9 to TRBJ1-4; no definite D call. The CDR3 is made up of 14 amino acids. Germline loops: CDR1 SGDLS, CDR2 YYNGEE. With 3 bases removed from V and 4 bases from J, the gap between germline ends came to 10 bases. The CDR3 protein is CASSATDRNEKLFF. The CDR3 DNA follows: TGTGCCAGCAGCGCGACTGATCGTAATGAAAAACTGTTTTTT.

CDR3 loop: CASSSNVEGTEAFF. CDR3 nucleotide sequence: TGTGCCAGCTCATCAAACGTAGAGGGCACTGAAGCTTTCTTT. The chain uses TRBV18 and TRBJ1-1; no firm D call. In germline, CDR1 is KGHSH, CDR2 LQKENI. Trimming took off 5 bases at V and 4 bases at J, with 14 bases between the two ends. The CDR3 spans 14 residues.

The genes are TRBV29-1 and TRBJ1-1; no firm D call. CDR1 and CDR2 from the germline V gene are SQVTM and ANQGSEA. Trimming removed 4 bases from V and 1 base from J, with 16 bases in between. The CDR3 runs to 15 residues. In nucleotides, the CDR3 is TGCAGCGTTGGTTCAGGTCCACCCCGGAACACTGAAGCTTTCTTT. Translation: CSVGSGPPRNTEAFF.

In this sample, this clone turned up once. This chain links TRBV27 with TRBJ2-5, with D possibly TRBD2 on 6 matching bases. The length of the CDR3 is 17 residues. CDR1 MNHEY and CDR2 SMNVEV come from the germline V gene (reference sequence). Trimming took off 4 bases at V and 4 bases at J, with 22 bases between the two ends. The CDR3 reads CASSSYMGQLATETQYF. The CDR3 nucleotides are TGTGCCAGCAGTTCCTATATGGGGCAACTAGCAACAGAGACCCAGTACTTC.

This chain links TRBV7-2 with TRBJ1-3; the D is unclear. Trimming removed 1 base from V and 0 bases from J, with 4 bases in between. CDR3 length: 14 residues. From germline, CDR1 is SGHTA and CDR2 FQGNSA. CDR3 sequence: CASSLDISGNTIYF. The CDR3 nucleotides are TGTGCCAGCAGCTTAGACATCTCTGGAAACACCATATATTTT. Combining the CDR3 with reference TRBV7-2 and TRBJ1-3 gives the whole variable domain GAGVSQSPSNKVTEKGKDVELRCDPISGHTALYWYRQSLGQGLEFLIYFQGNSAPDKSGLPSDRFSAERTGGSVSTLTIQRTQQEDSAVYLCASSLDISGNTIYFGEGSWLTVV.

J is TRBJ2-1 and V is TRBV3-1 (or the pseudogene TRBV3-2), with 9 bases matching TRBD2. CDR1 and CDR2 from the germline V gene are LGHDT and YNNKEL (reference sequence). CDR3 length: 14 amino acids. V trimming: 6 bases; J trimming: 6 bases; junction bases outside the gene matches: 6. The CDR3 DNA reads as TGTGCCAGCAGTTTAGCGGGAGTTCGCAATGAGCAGTTCTTC. It codes for CASSLAGVRNEQFF.

The chain couples TRBV4-1 to TRBJ2-5; D remains unclear. CDR1 is MGHRA, CDR2 YSYEKL, per germline. V was clipped by 0 bases and J by 5 bases, with 4 bases between them. This CDR3 has 12 amino acids. The CDR3 DNA follows: TGCGCCAGCAGCCAAGATATGGAGACCCAGTACTTC. Translation: CASSQDMETQYF.

The chain joins TRBV29-1 to TRBJ2-1; tentatively, D is TRBD2 (7 bases). Germline loops: CDR1 SQVTM, CDR2 ANQGSEA. V lost 7 bases and J lost 4, with 20 bases in between. CDR3 length: 15 residues. CDR3 protein: CSATLRGAAYNEQFF. CDR3 bases: TGCAGCGCAACTTTACGGGGGGCCGCGTACAATGAGCAGTTCTTC.

This rearrangement joins TRBV19 to TRBJ1-5; TRBD1 agrees at 7 bases. In germline, CDR1 is LNHDA, CDR2 SQIVND (reference sequence). V was clipped by 5 bases and J by 9 bases; unmatched bases: 7. The CDR3 sequence is 13 residues long. CDR3: CASSPQGQGPQHF. The CDR3, as DNA: TGTGCCAGTAGTCCACAGGGGCAGGGGCCCCAGCATTTT.

The chain carries TRBV4-1 and TRBJ2-2; maybe TRBD2 (6 bases). This CDR3 region has 15 residues. V was trimmed by 1 base and J by 2 bases, leaving 8 bases between them. Looked up from germline, CDR1 is MGHRA and CDR2 is YSYEKL. As DNA, the CDR3 is TGCGCCAGCAGCCAAGCCGGGGGAAACACCGGGGAGCTGTTTTTT. Translating gives CASSQAGGNTGELFF.

A single count supports this clone. The chain recombines TRBV5-6 with TRBJ2-5, with D perhaps matching TRBD1 (7 bases). Between the trimmed V and J ends, which lost 5 bases and 5 bases, there was a span of 13 bases. Germline values: CDR1 SGHDT, CDR2 YYEEEE. CDR3 size: 13 residues. CDR3: CASRVTGRETQYF. The CDR3 DNA sequence: TGTGCCAGCAGGGTGACAGGGAGGGAGACCCAGTACTTC.

The V call is TRBV6-4, the J call TRBJ1-2, with 9 bases fitting TRBD1. The CDR3 is made up of 13 amino acids. Trimming removed 3 bases from V and 8 bases from J; junction bases left unmatched: 4. The germline V gene encodes CDR1 MRHNA and CDR2 SNTAGT. In nucleotides, the CDR3 is TGTGCCAGCAGTGATGGACAGGGGAAAGGCTACACCTTC. As protein: CASSDGQGKGYTF.

This clone was picked up one time. The genes are TRBV6-4 and TRBJ1-3, with 7 bases that match TRBD1. Per the germline V gene, CDR1 is MRHNA and CDR2 is SNTAGT. The CDR3 runs 16 residues. The ends lost 0 bases at V and 4 bases at J; junction bases unmatched: 6. CDR3 bases: TGTGCCAGCAGTGACTCCAACAGGGGAGGAGGAAACACCATATATTTT. Protein: CASSDSNRGGGNTIYF.

This clone appeared a single time. The V and J genes are TRBV7-9 and TRBJ1-4; the match to TRBD1 covers 8 bases. The CDR3 totals 15 residues. Germline V gene sequence: CDR1 SEHNR, CDR2 FQNEAQ (reference sequence). V lost 2 bases, J lost 3 bases, and 2 bases stayed unmatched. The DNA of the CDR3 is TGTGCCAGCAGCTTATCGGGACAGGCTAATGAAAAACTGTTTTTT. Its protein product is CASSLSGQANEKLFF.

Only a few counts were recorded for this clone. The genes are TRBV5-4 and TRBJ2-2; 7 positions agree with TRBD2. With V trimmed by 7 bases and J by 1 base, 4 bases remained unmatched. In germline, CDR1 is SGHNT, CDR2 YYREEE (reference sequence). The CDR3 sequence is 14 residues long. For the CDR3, the DNA is TGTGCCAGCGCACTAGCGAGGAACACCGGGGAGCTGTTTTTT. Protein sequence: CASALARNTGELFF.

The genes are TRBV27 and TRBJ2-5, with 8 bases lining up with TRBD1. The CDR3 spans 17 residues. V lost 2 bases, J lost 6 bases, and 14 bases stayed unmatched. Germline V gives CDR1 MNHEY, CDR2 SMNVEV (reference sequence). The DNA of the CDR3 is TGTGCCAGCAGTTTACGGGCACAGGGGGAGCGGGCAAAGACCCAGTACTTC. Amino acids: CASSLRAQGERAKTQYF.

The V gene is TRBV6-5, the J gene TRBJ2-7; 11 positions match TRBD1. The junction had 4 bases not matched to a gene; V was cut back by 7 bases and J by 2 bases. CDR3 length: 14 residues. Per germline, CDR1 MNHEY and CDR2 SVGAGI. In nucleotides, the CDR3 is TGTGCCAGCACTAAGGGACAGGGGGCCTACGAGCAGTACTTC. Translated: CASTKGQGAYEQYF.

The rearrangement uses TRBV7-9 and TRBJ2-1, with TRBD1 identical over 9 bases. The CDR3 consists of 16 residues. Germline loops: CDR1 SEHNR, CDR2 FQNEAQ (reference sequence). V dropped 5 bases and J dropped 4; count of bases not matched to a gene: 9. DNA of the CDR3: TGTGCCAGCAGCGTGAGGGAGGGGACAGGGTACAATGAGCAGTTCTTC. Encoded protein: CASSVREGTGYNEQFF. The full variable domain, its missing parts supplied by reference TRBV7-9 and TRBJ2-1, is DTGVSQNPRHKITKRGQNVTFRCDPISEHNRLYWYRQTLGQGPEFLTYFQNEAQLEKSRLLSDRFSAERPKGSFSTLEIQRTEQGDSAMYLCASSVREGTGYNEQFFGPGTRLTVL.

J is TRBJ2-2 and V is TRBV2, with D unclear. Germline V gives CDR1 SNHLY, CDR2 FYNNEI. Trimming cost V 3 bases and J 4 bases, with 6 bases left between them. This CDR3 contains 13 residues. CDR3 sequence: CASSDPLTGELFF. The CDR3 bases are TGTGCCAGCAGTGACCCACTCACCGGGGAGCTGTTTTTT.

This clone was observed a handful of times. J is TRBJ2-1 and V is TRBV4-2; the match to TRBD2 covers 10 bases. The CDR3 covers 15 residues. The junction had 4 bases not matched to a gene; V was cut back by 4 bases and J by 4 bases. The germline V gene has CDR1 LGHNA and CDR2 YNFKEQ. The CDR3 region is CASSLSGGAYNEQFF. As DNA, the CDR3 is TGTGCCAGCAGCCTAAGCGGGGGGGCTTACAATGAGCAGTTCTTC.

In nucleotides, the CDR3 is TGTGCCAGCAGTGAGGCGGGGGCGGGAGGCTACACCTTC. Protein product: CASSEAGAGGYTF. V and J are TRBV25-1 and TRBJ1-2; D possibly corresponds to TRBD1 (6 bases). V was clipped by 3 bases and J by 8 bases, with 13 bases between them. This CDR3 is built from 13 residues. CDR1 and CDR2 from the germline V gene are MGHDK and SYGVNS.

A few counts support this clone. The CDR3 bases are TGTGCCATCAGCACTCCGGACAGGGGGCTGTGGGAGACCCAGTACTTC. Amino acid sequence: CAISTPDRGLWETQYF. The rearrangement links TRBV10-3 to TRBJ2-5; 11 bases align to TRBD1. From germline, CDR1 is ENHRY and CDR2 SYGVKD. The CDR3 sequence is 16 residues long. The J segment lost 5 bases and the V segment lost 6 bases, leaving 11 bases of the junction unmatched.

The rearrangement uses TRBV12-3 or TRBV12-4 and TRBJ2-7; TRBD1 might be the D (5 bases). The CDR3 extends over 12 amino acids. V was trimmed by 4 bases and J by 3 bases, leaving 7 bases between them. CDR3 amino acids: CASSWTIYEQYF. In DNA, the CDR3 is TGTGCCAGCAGTTGGACAATCTACGAGCAGTACTTC.

The genes are TRBV7-9 and TRBJ2-1; TRBD2 matches at 10 bases. The CDR3 is made up of 16 amino acids. V was pared by 5 bases and J by 4 bases, with 8 bases of the junction left unmatched. Germline assignment: CDR1 SEHNR and CDR2 FQNEAQ (reference sequence). CDR3 loop: CASSASSGSLYNEQFF. DNA of the CDR3: TGTGCCAGCAGCGCCTCTAGCGGGAGTTTATACAATGAGCAGTTCTTC.

J is TRBJ1-2 and V is TRBV6-5; 11 bases agree with TRBD1. Germline V lookup: CDR1 MNHEY, CDR2 SVGAGI. With 5 bases clipped from V and 3 bases from J, the junction kept 5 bases outside the gene matches. The CDR3 covers 15 residues. The CDR3 is CASSSRDRGDYGYTF. The CDR3 nucleotides read TGTGCCAGCAGTAGTCGGGACAGGGGGGACTATGGCTACACCTTC.

The chain carries TRBV10-3 and TRBJ1-2, with unresolved D. The CDR3 runs 13 residues. With 4 bases removed from V and 3 bases from J, the gap between germline ends came to 9 bases. CDR1 and CDR2 (germline): ENHRY, SYGVKD. In nucleotides, the CDR3 is TGTGCCATCAGTGCCCGGGGAGACTATGGCTACACCTTC. Amino acid sequence: CAISARGDYGYTF.

The V and J genes are TRBV19 and TRBJ1-1; TRBD1 matches at 8 bases. V lost 5 bases to trimming and J lost 5 bases; unmatched junction nucleotides: 13. The CDR3 is 16 amino acids. From germline, CDR1 is LNHDA and CDR2 SQIVND (reference sequence). The CDR3 region is CASSVPGGSGRTEAFF. The CDR3 nucleotides read TGTGCCAGTAGTGTCCCAGGGGGCTCAGGACGGACTGAAGCTTTCTTT.